This T cell receptor (beta chain) was observed in a study of blood T cell repertoires in COVID-19. This CDR3 has 14 amino acids. Trimming shortened V by 1 base and J by 7 bases, and 8 bases separated the two germline ends. Germline CDR1 SGHTA, CDR2 FQGNSA. This clone was counted once. Method: immunoSEQ multiplex PCR; TCRdb's copy keeps in-frame clones and lacks some. The table includes about 150,000 clones, 80% to 90% detected once. The chain uses TRBV7-2 and TRBJ1-6; no clear D. Sequenced input: peripheral blood. The TCR comes from a woman aged 60-75 years with active COVID-19. The CDR3 spells CASSLGDFNSPLHF. The CDR3 nucleotides are TGTGCCAGCAGCTTAGGCGACTTCAATTCACCCCTCCACTTT.